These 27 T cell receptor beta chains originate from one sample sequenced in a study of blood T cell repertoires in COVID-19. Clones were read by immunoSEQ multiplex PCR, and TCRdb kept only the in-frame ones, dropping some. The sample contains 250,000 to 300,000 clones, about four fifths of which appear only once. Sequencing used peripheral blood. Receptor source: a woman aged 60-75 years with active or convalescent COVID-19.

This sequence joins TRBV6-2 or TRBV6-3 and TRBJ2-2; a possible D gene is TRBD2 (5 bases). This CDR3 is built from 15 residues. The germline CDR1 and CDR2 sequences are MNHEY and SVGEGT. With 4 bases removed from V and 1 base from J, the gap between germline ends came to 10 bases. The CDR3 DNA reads TGTGCCAGCAGTTGGACTTGGCAGAACACCGGGGAGCTGTTTTTT. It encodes CASSWTWQNTGELFF.

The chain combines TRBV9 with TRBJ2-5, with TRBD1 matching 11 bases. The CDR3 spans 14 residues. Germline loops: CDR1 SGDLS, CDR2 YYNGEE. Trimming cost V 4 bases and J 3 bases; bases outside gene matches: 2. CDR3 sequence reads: CASSRDRGKETQYF. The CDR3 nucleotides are TGTGCCAGCAGCCGGGACAGGGGGAAAGAGACCCAGTACTTC.

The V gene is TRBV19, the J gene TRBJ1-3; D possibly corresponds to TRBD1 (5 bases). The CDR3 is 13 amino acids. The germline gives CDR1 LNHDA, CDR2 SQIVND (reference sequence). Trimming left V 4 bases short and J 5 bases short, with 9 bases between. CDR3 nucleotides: TGTGCCAGTAGTAGCAGGGAAAGAAACACCATATATTTT. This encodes CASSSRERNTIYF.

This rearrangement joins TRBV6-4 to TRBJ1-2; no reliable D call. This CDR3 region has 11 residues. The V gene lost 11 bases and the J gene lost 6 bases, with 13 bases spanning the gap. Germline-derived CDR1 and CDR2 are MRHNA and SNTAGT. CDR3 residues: CAPTGRDGYTF. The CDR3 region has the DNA TGTGCCCCGACGGGGAGGGATGGCTACACCTTC.

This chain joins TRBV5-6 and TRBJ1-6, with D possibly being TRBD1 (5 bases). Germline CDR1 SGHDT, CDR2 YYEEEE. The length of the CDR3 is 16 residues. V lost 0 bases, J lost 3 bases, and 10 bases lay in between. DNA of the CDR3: TGTGCCAGCAGCTTGGGACAGCGAGTCTATAATTCACCCCTCCACTTT. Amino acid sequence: CASSLGQRVYNSPLHF.

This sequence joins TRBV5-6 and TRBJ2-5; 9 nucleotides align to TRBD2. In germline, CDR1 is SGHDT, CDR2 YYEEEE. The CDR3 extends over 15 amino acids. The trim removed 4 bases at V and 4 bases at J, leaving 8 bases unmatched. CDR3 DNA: TGTGCCAGCAGCGCGCCCCAGCGGGGGGTAGAGACCCAGTACTTC. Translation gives CASSAPQRGVETQYF.

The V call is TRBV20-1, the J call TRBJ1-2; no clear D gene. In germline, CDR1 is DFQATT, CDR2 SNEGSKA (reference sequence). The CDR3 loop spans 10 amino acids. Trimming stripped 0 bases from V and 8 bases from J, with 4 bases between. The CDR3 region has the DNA TGCAGTGCTAGAGAACTAGGCTACACCTTC. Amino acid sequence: CSARELGYTF.

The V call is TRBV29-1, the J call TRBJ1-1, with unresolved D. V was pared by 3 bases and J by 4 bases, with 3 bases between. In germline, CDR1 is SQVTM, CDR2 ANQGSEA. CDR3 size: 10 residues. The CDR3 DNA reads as TGCAGCGTTGAGGCCACTGAAGCTTTCTTT. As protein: CSVEATEAFF.

CDR3 bases: TGTGCCAGCAGTAGGTCTGAGGGTTCCAATCAGCCCCAGCATTTT. Residues: CASSRSEGSNQPQHF. The J gene is TRBJ1-5, the V gene TRBV2; D is uncertain. Germline V CDR1 and CDR2: SNHLY, FYNNEI. The ends were cut back, 5 bases at V and 3 bases at J, with 14 bases in the middle. The CDR3 is 15 residues long.

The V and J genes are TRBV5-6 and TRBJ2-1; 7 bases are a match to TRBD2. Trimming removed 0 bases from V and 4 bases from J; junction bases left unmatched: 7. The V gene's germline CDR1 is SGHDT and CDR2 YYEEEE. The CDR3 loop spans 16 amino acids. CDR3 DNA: TGTGCCAGCAGCTTGGATTTTGCGGGGGTATACAATGAGCAGTTCTTC. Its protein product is CASSLDFAGVYNEQFF.

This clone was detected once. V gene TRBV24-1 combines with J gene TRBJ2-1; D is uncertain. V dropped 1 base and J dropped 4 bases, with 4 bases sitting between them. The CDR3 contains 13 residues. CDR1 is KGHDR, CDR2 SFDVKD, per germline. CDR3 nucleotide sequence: TGTGCCACCAGTGATTTATATTACAATGAGCAGTTCTTC. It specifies CATSDLYYNEQFF.

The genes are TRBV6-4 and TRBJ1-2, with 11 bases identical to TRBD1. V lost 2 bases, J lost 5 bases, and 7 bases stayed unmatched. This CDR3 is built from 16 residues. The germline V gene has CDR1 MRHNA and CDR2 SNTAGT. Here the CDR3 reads CASSDHPGQGVYGYTF. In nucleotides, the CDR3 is TGTGCCAGCAGTGACCACCCGGGACAGGGGGTTTATGGCTACACCTTC.

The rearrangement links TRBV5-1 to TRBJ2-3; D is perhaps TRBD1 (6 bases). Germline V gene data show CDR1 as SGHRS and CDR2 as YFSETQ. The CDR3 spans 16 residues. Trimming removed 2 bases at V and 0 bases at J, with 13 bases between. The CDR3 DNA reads TGCGCCAGCAGCTTCCGACAGGCTGCTAGCACAGATACGCAGTATTTT. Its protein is CASSFRQAASTDTQYF.

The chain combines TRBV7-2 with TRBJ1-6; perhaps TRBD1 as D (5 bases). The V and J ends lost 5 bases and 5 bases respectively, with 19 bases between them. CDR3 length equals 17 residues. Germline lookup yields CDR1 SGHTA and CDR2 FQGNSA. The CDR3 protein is CASSPRAAGINNSPLHF. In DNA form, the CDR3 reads TGTGCCAGCAGCCCCCGGGCGGCAGGGATAAATAATTCACCCCTCCACTTT.

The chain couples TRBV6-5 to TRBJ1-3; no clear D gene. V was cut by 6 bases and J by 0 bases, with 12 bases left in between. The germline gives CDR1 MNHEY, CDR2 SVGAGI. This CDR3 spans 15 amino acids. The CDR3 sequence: CASSRGQYSGNTIYF. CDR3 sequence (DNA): TGTGCCAGCAGCCGAGGCCAATACTCTGGAAACACCATATATTTT.

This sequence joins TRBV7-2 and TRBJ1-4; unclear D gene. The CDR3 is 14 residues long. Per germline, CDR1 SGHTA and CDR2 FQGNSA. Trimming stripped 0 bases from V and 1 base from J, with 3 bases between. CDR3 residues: CASSLALTNEKLFF. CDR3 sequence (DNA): TGTGCCAGCAGCTTAGCCTTAACTAATGAAAAACTGTTTTTT.

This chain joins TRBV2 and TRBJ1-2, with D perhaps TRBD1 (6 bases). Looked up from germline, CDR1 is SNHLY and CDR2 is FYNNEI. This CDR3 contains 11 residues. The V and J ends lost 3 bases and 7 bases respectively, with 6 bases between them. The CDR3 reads CASSEGAGYTF. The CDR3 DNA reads TGTGCCAGCAGTGAGGGGGCTGGCTACACCTTC.

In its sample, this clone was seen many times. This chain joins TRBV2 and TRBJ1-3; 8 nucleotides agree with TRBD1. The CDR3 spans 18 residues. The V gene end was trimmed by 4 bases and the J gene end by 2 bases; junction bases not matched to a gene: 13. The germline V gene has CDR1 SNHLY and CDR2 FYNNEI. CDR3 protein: CASSVQGQGAHAGNTIYF. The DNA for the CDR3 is TGTGCCAGCAGTGTCCAGGGGCAGGGGGCGCATGCTGGAAACACCATATATTTT.

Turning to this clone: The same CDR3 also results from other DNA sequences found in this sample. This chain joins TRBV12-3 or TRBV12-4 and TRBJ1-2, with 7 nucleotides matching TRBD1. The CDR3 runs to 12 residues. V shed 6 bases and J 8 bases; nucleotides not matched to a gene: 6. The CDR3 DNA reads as TGTGCCAGCAGGACCCAAGGGGGCGGCTACACCTTC. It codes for CASRTQGGGYTF.

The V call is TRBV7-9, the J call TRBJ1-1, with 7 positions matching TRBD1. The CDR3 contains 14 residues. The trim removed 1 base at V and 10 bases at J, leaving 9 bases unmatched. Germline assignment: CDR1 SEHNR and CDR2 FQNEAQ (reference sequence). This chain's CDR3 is CASSLDRGQGRAFF. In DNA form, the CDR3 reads TGTGCCAGCAGCTTAGACAGGGGCCAAGGGAGAGCTTTCTTT.

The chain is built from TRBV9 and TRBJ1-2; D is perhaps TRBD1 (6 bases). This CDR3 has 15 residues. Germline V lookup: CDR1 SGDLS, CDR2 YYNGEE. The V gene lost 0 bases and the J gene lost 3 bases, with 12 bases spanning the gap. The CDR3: CASSVVARGHYGYTF. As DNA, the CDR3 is TGTGCCAGCAGCGTAGTAGCCAGGGGCCACTATGGCTACACCTTC.

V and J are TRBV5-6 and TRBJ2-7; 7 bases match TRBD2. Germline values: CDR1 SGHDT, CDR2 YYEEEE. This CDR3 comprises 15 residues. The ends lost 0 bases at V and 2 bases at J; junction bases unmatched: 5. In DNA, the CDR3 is TGTGCCAGCAGCTTGGACGGAGGGAGGGCCTACGAGCAGTACTTC. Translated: CASSLDGGRAYEQYF.

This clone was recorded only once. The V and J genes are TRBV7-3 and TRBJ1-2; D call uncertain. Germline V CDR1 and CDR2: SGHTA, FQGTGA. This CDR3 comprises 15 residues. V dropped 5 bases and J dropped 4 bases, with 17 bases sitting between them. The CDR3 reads CASSRRERTPYGYTF. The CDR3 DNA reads TGTGCCAGCAGCCGGAGGGAGCGCACTCCCTATGGCTACACCTTC.

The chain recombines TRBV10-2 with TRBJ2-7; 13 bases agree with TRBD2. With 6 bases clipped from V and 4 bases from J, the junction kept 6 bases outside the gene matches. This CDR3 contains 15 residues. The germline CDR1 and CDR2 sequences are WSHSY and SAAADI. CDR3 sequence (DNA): TGCGCCAGCAGGCCGACGGGACTAGCGGGGTACGAGCAGTACTTC. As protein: CASRPTGLAGYEQYF.

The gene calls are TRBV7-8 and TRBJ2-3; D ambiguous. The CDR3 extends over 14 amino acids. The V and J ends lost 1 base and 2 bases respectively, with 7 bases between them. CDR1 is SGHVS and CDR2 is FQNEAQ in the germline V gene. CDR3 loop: CASSLVGSTDTQYF. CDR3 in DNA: TGTGCCAGCAGCTTAGTGGGCTCCACAGATACGCAGTATTTT.

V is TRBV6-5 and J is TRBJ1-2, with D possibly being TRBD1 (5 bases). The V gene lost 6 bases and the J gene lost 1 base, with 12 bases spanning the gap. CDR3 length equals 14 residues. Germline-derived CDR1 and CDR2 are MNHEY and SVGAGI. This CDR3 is CASSLSGGNYGYTF. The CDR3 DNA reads TGTGCCAGCAGCCTTTCGGGGGGTAACTATGGCTACACCTTC.

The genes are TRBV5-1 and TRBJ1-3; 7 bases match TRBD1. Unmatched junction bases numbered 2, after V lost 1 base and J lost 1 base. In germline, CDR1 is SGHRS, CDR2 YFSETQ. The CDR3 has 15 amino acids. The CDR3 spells CASSLIQGSGNTIYF. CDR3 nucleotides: TGCGCCAGCAGCTTGATACAGGGGTCTGGAAACACCATATATTTT.